Presented here are 10 T cell receptor beta chains from one specimen sequenced in a study of blood T cell repertoires in COVID-19. Sequenced by immunoSEQ multiplex PCR; TCRdb stores in-frame clones only, minus some. The sample has about 210,000 clones; about four fifths are singletons. The sequenced material came from peripheral blood. These receptors all stem from a woman aged 40 to 50 with acute or convalescent COVID-19.

This clone was seen just once. The V call is TRBV5-3, the J call TRBJ2-4; 10 bases fit TRBD2. TRBV5-3 has ORF status, its function being uncertain. V was pared by 2 bases and J by 1 base, with 12 bases of the junction left unmatched. The length of the CDR3 is 19 residues. The CDR3 protein is CARSFKGLAGDKAKNIQYF. DNA for the CDR3: TGTGCCAGAAGCTTTAAGGGGCTAGCGGGAGATAAGGCCAAAAACATTCAGTACTTC.

V is TRBV27 and J is TRBJ2-1; 7 nucleotides line up with TRBD2. Germline CDR1 and CDR2: MNHEY and SMNVEV (reference sequence). With V trimmed by 3 bases and J by 5 bases, 10 bases remained unmatched. This CDR3 is 16 amino acids long. As DNA, the CDR3 is TGTGCCAGCAGTTTCACGGCGGGAGCTAGGAACAATGAGCAGTTCTTC. This translates into CASSFTAGARNNEQFF.

The V and J genes are TRBV19 and TRBJ2-3, with TRBD2 as a possible D gene (6 bases). Between the trimmed V and J ends, which lost 3 bases and 6 bases, there was a span of 13 bases. The CDR3 loop spans 14 amino acids. Germline values: CDR1 LNHDA, CDR2 SQIVND (reference sequence). CDR3 protein: CASSIRSGADTQYF. Written as DNA, the CDR3 is TGTGCCAGTAGTATTCGTAGCGGCGCGGATACGCAGTATTTT.

This chain connects TRBV5-6 to TRBJ1-3; D unclear. V dropped 4 bases and J dropped 1 base, with 24 bases sitting between them. The CDR3 length is 19 residues. Germline V CDR1 and CDR2: SGHDT, YYEEEE. CDR3 loop: CASSRWNSLLSGSGNTIYF. As DNA, the CDR3 is TGTGCCAGCAGCAGGTGGAACAGCCTATTAAGTGGGTCTGGAAACACCATATATTTT.

This rearrangement joins TRBV3-1 (or the pseudogene TRBV3-2) to TRBJ1-5; 7 nucleotides agree with TRBD1. The germline V gene has CDR1 LGHDT and CDR2 YNNKEL (reference sequence). The trim removed 4 bases at V and 3 bases at J, leaving 6 bases unmatched. The CDR3 totals 15 residues. The DNA of the CDR3 is TGTGCCAGCAGCCTGGGACAGAGACTCAATCAGCCCCAGCATTTT. Encoded protein: CASSLGQRLNQPQHF.

This clone occurred a few times. The chain combines TRBV7-6 with TRBJ2-3, with D possibly TRBD1 on 5 matching bases. The CDR3 length is 15 residues. Trimming removed 2 bases from V and 6 bases from J, with 15 bases in between. Germline CDR1 and CDR2: SGHVS and FNYEAQ. This chain's CDR3 is CASSLSTVDIDTQYF. CDR3 sequence (DNA): TGTGCCAGCAGCTTAAGCACCGTGGACATCGATACGCAGTATTTT.

The V and J genes are TRBV7-6 and TRBJ1-4; D possibly corresponds to TRBD1 (5 bases). CDR3 size: 14 residues. CDR1 is SGHVS and CDR2 is FNYEAQ in the germline V gene. The V end was cut by 1 base, the J end by 8 bases, with 11 bases between. CDR3 in DNA: TGTGCCAGCAGCTTAGAAGTGACAGACGAAAAACTGTTTTTT. As protein: CASSLEVTDEKLFF.

The chain links TRBV23-1 to TRBJ2-1; D ambiguous. TRBV23-1 is treated as an ORF (open reading frame) with a function not yet certain. This CDR3 is built from 16 residues. Trimming took off 2 bases at V and 9 bases at J, with 20 bases between the two ends. The CDR3 region has the DNA TGCGCCAGCAGTCAACTGGCGGCCCGGTCTAGGTGTGAGCAGTTCTTC. Translating gives CASSQLAARSRCEQFF.

The J gene is TRBJ2-1, the V gene TRBV3-1 (or the pseudogene TRBV3-2), with D tentatively TRBD2 (5 bases). CDR1 is LGHDT, CDR2 YNNKEL, per germline (reference sequence). V lost 6 bases to trimming and J lost 0 bases, with 15 bases between them. The CDR3 runs 16 residues. The CDR3 here is CASRHQLGSSYNEQFF. As DNA, the CDR3 is TGTGCCAGCAGACATCAGCTAGGGAGCTCCTACAATGAGCAGTTCTTC.

This CDR3 reads CASSDSIQGHSGNTIYF. Written as DNA, the CDR3 is TGTGCCAGCAGTGACTCCATACAGGGTCACTCTGGAAACACCATATATTTT. This sequence joins TRBV6-4 and TRBJ1-3; D perhaps matches TRBD1 (6 bases). CDR1 and CDR2 (germline): MRHNA, SNTAGT. CDR3 length: 17 residues. Trimming shortened V by 0 bases and J by 0 bases, and 12 bases separated the two germline ends.